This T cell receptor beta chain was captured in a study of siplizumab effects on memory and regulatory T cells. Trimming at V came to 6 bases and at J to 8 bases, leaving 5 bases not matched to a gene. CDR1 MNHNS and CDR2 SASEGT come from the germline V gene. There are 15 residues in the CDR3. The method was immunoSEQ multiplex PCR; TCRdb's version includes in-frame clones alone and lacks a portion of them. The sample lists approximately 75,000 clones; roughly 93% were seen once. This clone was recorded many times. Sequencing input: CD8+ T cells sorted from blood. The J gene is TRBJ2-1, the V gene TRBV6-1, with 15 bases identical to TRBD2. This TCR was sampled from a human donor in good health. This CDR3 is CASSRTSGGADEQFF. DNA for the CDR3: TGTGCCAGCAGCCGGACTAGCGGGGGGGCAGATGAGCAGTTCTTC.